This record concerns one T cell receptor beta chain sequence. The data were obtained in a study of blood T cell repertoires in COVID-19. Repertoires were generated with immunoSEQ multiplex PCR, while TCRdb's copy carries only in-frame clones and drops some. Seen here are 100,000 to 150,000 clones, 85% observed once, and the top ten hold around 27%. The receptor was derived from a woman aged 80 or older with acute or convalescent COVID-19. The source material was peripheral blood.

The CDR3 here is CASSMLSPGTGDGYTF. Here the CDR3 DNA reads TGTGCCAGTAGTATGCTTTCGCCCGGGACAGGGGATGGCTACACCTTC. This sequence joins TRBV19 and TRBJ1-2; 10 bases are a match to TRBD1. J gave up 6 bases and V 3 bases, and 10 bases lay outside the gene matches. The CDR3 sequence is 16 residues long. Germline-derived CDR1 and CDR2 are LNHDA and SQIVND (reference sequence).